Listed below are T cell receptor beta chains from one sample, sequenced in a study of human T cells and chemical hapten exposure. TCRdb processed the RACE reads anew with MiXCR; each CDR3 protein has one entry. The table has more than 65,000 distinct CDR3 sequences, 7.5% to 9% seen once. Sequencing used whole blood, obtained in connection with sensitization to the hapten diphenylcyclopropenone (DPC). Every receptor here comes from a woman younger than 45 with alopecia areata. Some clones in this sample may be carry-over from other donors' samples. Both conserved end residues are part of each CDR3. The order of the fields is clone size, D gene, J gene, V gene, CDR3 protein, CDR3 DNA. A D gene is named only where the DNA matches it firmly. Clone size is stated in some rows and not others, as once, few, many or a class when expanded.

many TRBD2 TRBJ2-2 TRBV3-1 CASSQDWSGVTGRELFF TGTGCCAGCAGCCAAGATTGGAGCGGGGTAACCGGCCGGGAGCTGTTTTTT
. . TRBJ2-7 TRBV30 CASTGGATYEQYF TGTGCCTCTACAGGCGGAGCGACCTACGAGCAGTACTTC
. . TRBJ1-1 TRBV7-2 CAKGREANTEAFF TGTGCCAAGGGGCGGGAAGCGAACACTGAAGCTTTCTTT
few . TRBJ1-2 TRBV19 CASSKQTALANYGYTF TGTGCCAGTAGTAAACAGACAGCACTTGCTAACTATGGCTACACCTTC
many TRBD1 TRBJ2-7 TRBV27 CASKAGTGGYEQYF TGTGCCAGCAAAGCCGGGACAGGGGGCTACGAGCAGTACTTC
few . TRBJ1-1 TRBV29-1 CSVRQLNTEAFF TGCAGCGTCAGACAATTAAACACTGAAGCTTTCTTT
once . TRBJ2-7 TRBV11-3 CASSRRTAYEQYF TGTGCCAGCAGCCGTCGGACAGCCTACGAGCAGTACTTC
many . TRBJ1-5 TRBV20-1 CSARQPGDQPQHF TGCAGTGCCCGGCAGCCTGGGGATCAGCCCCAGCATTTT
few . TRBJ2-1 TRBV7-2 CASSATGTYNEQFF TGTGCCAGCAGCGCTACAGGGACCTACAATGAGCAGTTCTTC
many . TRBJ1-1 TRBV5-4 CASSLAQSTEAFF TGTGCCAGCAGCTTGGCTCAGAGCACTGAAGCTTTCTTT
many TRBD1 TRBJ2-1 TRBV25-1 CASSDSPRTGSNEQFF TGTGCCAGCAGTGATTCCCCCCGGACAGGGAGCAATGAGCAGTTCTTC
few . TRBJ2-1 TRBV3-1 CASSQVFSLSWQFF TGTGCCAGCAGCCAAGTATTCAGCCTTTCATGGCAGTTCTTC
few . TRBJ1-6 TRBV11-2 CASSLEVAGSYNSPLHF TGTGCCAGCAGCTTAGAGGTGGCAGGCTCCTATAATTCACCCCTCCACTTT
. . TRBJ2-4 TRBV5-4 CASSSSATKNIQYF TGTGCCAGCAGCTCCTCGGCAACAAAAAACATTCAGTACTTC
. . TRBJ1-1 TRBV7-9 CASSLDNTEAFF TGTGCCAGCAGCTTAGACAACACTGAAGCTTTCTTT
few . TRBJ1-3 TRBV29-1 CSAIQSSGNTIYF TGCAGCGCAATTCAGAGCTCTGGAAACACCATATATTTT
many . TRBJ1-6 TRBV20-1 CSARDEWSPLHF TGCAGTGCTAGAGATGAATGGTCACCCCTCCACTTT
many TRBD1 TRBJ1-1 TRBV11-2 CASSLIGTGGEAFF TGTGCCAGCAGCTTAATAGGGACAGGGGGTGAAGCTTTCTTT